This entry features one TCR beta chain sequence. Its target is unknown. This sample is drawn from a study of CD8 T cells in Susac syndrome. Study-level results: A relatively small number of individuals underwent TCR sequencing and HLA analysis.

TCR beta was sequenced from blood CD8+ and CD4+ T cells. While serving as controls, healthy donors were matched for age and sex. An amount of RNA that ranged from roughly 0.5 to 1 ug was reverse transcribed with random hexamers. Across 54 Vbeta and 13 Jbeta, immunoSEQ multiplex PCR amplified TCR beta CDR3. Using its own MiXCR run on the immunoSEQ multiplex PCR reads, TCRdb lists one record per CDR3 protein. The table shows fewer than 70,000 distinct CDR3 sequences, with 85% to 95% occurring only once. The CDR3 loop spans 16 amino acids. V shed 10 bases and J shed 0 bases, with 19 bases lying between them. Germline CDR1 is MNHEY and CDR2 is SMNVEV (reference sequence).

Material for sequencing was CD8+ T cells from PBMCs. The chain uses TRBV27 and TRBJ2-4; D remains unclear. This receptor was identified in a human donor in good health. The chain's CDR3 is CATLPQGSLAKNIQYF. CDR3 nucleotides: TGTGCCACCCTACCACAAGGATCGCTAGCCAAAAACATTCAGTACTTC.